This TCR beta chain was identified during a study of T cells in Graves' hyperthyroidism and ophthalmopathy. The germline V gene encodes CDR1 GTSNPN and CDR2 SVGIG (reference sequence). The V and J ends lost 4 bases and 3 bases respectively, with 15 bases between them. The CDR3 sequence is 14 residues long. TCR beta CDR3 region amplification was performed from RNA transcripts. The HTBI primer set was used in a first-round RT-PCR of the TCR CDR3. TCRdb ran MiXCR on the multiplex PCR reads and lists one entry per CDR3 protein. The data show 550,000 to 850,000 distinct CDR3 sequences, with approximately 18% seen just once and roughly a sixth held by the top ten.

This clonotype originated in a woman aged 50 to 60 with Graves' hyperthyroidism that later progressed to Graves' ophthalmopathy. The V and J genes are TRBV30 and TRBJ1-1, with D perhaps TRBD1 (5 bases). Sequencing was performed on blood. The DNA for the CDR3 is TGTGCCTGGACTCTTGCCGGGGGGGACACTGAAGCTTTCTTT. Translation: CAWTLAGGDTEAFF.